The rows below give T cell receptor beta chains drawn from one sample of a study of early T cells in non-severe SARS-CoV-2 infection. TCRdb used MiXCR to reprocess the 5' RACE reads, holding one entry per CDR3 protein. The sample carries approximately 65,000 distinct CDR3 sequences, 9% to 15% recorded once. Sequencing was performed on whole blood. The receptors come from an adult who was a healthcare worker with PCR-confirmed SARS-CoV-2 infection or an uninfected control (not recorded which). CDR3s include the opening cysteine and the closing phenylalanine or tryptophan. The order of the fields is CDR3 length, J gene, clone size, V gene, D gene, CDR3 DNA, CDR3 protein. A D gene is named only where the DNA matches it firmly. Rows give clone size only sometimes, using once, few, many, or a class for an expanded clone.

length: 15; J: TRBJ1-4; size: many; V: TRBV5-4; D: TRBD1; DNA: TGTGCCAGCAGCTTGGGGACAGGGACTAATGAAAAACTGTTTTTT; CDR3: CASSLGTGTNEKLFF
length: 13; J: TRBJ1-5; size: .; V: TRBV7-2; D: .; DNA: TGTGCCAGCAGCTTAGATACAGGGCAGCCCCAGCATTTT; CDR3: CASSLDTGQPQHF
length: 12; J: TRBJ1-1; size: .; V: TRBV7-9; D: .; DNA: TGTGCCAGCAGCCTTGGGTCAGTTGAAGCTTTCTTT; CDR3: CASSLGSVEAFF
length: 15; J: TRBJ2-3; size: many; V: TRBV4-1; D: .; DNA: TGCGCCAGCAGCCAAGACGGGGCACGGGCAGATACGCAGTATTTT; CDR3: CASSQDGARADTQYF
length: 13; J: TRBJ2-3; size: .; V: TRBV6-4; D: .; DNA: TGTGCCAGCAGTGACGGTTCCTCAGATACGCAGTATTTT; CDR3: CASSDGSSDTQYF
length: 13; J: TRBJ1-1; size: .; V: TRBV18; D: .; DNA: TGTGCCAGCTCACCCGACAGGCCATCTGAAGCTTTCTTT; CDR3: CASSPDRPSEAFF
length: 15; J: TRBJ2-1; size: few; V: TRBV9; D: .; DNA: TGTGCCAGCAGCGTATCTCCAAGGCAGGTCAATGAGCAGTTCTTC; CDR3: CASSVSPRQVNEQFF
length: 14; J: TRBJ1-2; size: .; V: TRBV6-2/TRBV6-3; D: TRBD1; DNA: TGTGCCAGCATGCAAGCCGGGACAGGGTGGTTAAACACCTTC; CDR3: CASMQAGTGWLNTF
length: 14; J: TRBJ1-5; size: few; V: TRBV7-2; D: TRBD1; DNA: TGTGCCAGCAGCTTCAACAGGGGAAGCCAGCCCCAGCATTTT; CDR3: CASSFNRGSQPQHF
length: 15; J: TRBJ1-1; size: .; V: TRBV4-3; D: .; DNA: TGCGCCAGCAGCAAAGATGTCAAGGGGAACACTGAAGCTTTCTTT; CDR3: CASSKDVKGNTEAFF
length: 17; J: TRBJ2-6; size: few; V: TRBV20-1; D: TRBD1; DNA: TGCAGTGCTAGTCCTTGGGGACAGGGGTCTGGGGCCAACGTCCTGACTTTC; CDR3: CSASPWGQGSGANVLTF
length: 14; J: TRBJ2-3; size: many; V: TRBV7-2; D: .; DNA: TGTGCCAGCAGCCGTCGACTATTGCAGGATACGCAGTATTTT; CDR3: CASSRRLLQDTQYF
length: 15; J: TRBJ2-7; size: once; V: TRBV5-1; D: .; DNA: TGCGCCAGCAGCCGGGACGGGCAACGGAGGGGCGAGCAGTACTTC; CDR3: CASSRDGQRRGEQYF